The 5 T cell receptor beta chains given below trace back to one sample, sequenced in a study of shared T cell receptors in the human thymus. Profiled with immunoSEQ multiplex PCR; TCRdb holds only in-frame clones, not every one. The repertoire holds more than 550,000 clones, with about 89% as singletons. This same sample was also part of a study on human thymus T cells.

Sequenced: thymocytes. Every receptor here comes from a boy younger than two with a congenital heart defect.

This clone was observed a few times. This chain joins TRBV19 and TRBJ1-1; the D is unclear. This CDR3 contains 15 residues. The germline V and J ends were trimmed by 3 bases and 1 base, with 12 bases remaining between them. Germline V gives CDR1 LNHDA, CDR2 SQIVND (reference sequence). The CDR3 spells CASSISVGENTEAFF. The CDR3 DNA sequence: TGTGCCAGTAGTATTTCCGTCGGAGAGAACACTGAAGCTTTCTTT.

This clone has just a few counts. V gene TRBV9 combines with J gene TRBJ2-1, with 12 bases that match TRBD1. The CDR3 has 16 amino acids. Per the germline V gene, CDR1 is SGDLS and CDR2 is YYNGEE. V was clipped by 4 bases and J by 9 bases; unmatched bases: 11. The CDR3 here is CASSPPGTGGYFEQFF. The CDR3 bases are TGTGCCAGCAGCCCACCCGGGACAGGGGGCTATTTTGAGCAGTTCTTC.

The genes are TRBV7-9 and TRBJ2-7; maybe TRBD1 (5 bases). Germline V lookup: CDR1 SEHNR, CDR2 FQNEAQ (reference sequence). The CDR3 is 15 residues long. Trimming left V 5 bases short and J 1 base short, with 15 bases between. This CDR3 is CASSQARQNSYEQYF. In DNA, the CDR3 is TGTGCCAGCAGCCAGGCCCGACAGAATTCCTACGAGCAGTACTTC.

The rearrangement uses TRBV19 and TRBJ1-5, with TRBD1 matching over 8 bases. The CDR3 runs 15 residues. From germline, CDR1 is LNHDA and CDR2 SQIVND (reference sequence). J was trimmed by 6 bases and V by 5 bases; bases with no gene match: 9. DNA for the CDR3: TGTGCCAGTAGTGGAGGACAGGGCTCGCTTCAGCCCCAGCATTTT. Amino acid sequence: CASSGGQGSLQPQHF.

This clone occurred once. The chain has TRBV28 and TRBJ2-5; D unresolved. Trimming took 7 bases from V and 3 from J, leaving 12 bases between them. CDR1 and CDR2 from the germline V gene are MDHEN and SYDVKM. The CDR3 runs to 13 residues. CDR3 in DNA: TGTGCCAGCAAGCCCCCTCGAAAAGAGACCCAGTACTTC. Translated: CASKPPRKETQYF.